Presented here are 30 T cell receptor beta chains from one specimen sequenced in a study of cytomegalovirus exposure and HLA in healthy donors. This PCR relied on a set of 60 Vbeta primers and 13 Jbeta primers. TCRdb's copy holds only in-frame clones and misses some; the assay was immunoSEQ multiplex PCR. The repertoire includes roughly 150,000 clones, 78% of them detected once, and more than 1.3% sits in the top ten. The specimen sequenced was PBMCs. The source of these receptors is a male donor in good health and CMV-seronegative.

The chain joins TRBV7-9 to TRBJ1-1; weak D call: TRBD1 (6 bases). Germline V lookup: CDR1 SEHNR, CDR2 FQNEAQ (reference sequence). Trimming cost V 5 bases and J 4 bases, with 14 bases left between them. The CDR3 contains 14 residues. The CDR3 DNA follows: TGTGCCAGCAGCGTTCGGGGGGCGGTCACTGAAGCTTTCTTT. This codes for CASSVRGAVTEAFF. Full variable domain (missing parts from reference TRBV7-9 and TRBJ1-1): DTGVSQNPRHKITKRGQNVTFRCDPISEHNRLYWYRQTLGQGPEFLTYFQNEAQLEKSRLLSDRFSAERPKGSFSTLEIQRTEQGDSAMYLCASSVRGAVTEAFFGQGTRLTVV.

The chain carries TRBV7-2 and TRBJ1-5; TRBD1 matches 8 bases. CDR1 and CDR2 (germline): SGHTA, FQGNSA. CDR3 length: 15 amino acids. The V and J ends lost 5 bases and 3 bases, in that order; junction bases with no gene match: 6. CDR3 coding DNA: TGTGCCAGCAGCCAATACAGGGGGGTCAATCAGCCCCAGCATTTT. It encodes CASSQYRGVNQPQHF.

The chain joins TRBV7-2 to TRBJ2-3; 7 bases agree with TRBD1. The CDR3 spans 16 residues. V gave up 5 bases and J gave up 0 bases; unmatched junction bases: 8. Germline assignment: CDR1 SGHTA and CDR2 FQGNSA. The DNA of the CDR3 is TGTGCCAGCAGCGTACAGGGGCGATCTAGCACAGATACGCAGTATTTT. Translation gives CASSVQGRSSTDTQYF.

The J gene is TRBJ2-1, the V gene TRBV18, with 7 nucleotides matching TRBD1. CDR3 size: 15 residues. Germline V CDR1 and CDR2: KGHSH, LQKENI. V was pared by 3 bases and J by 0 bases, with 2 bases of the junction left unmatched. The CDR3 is CASSPTGNSYNEQFF. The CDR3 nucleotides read TGTGCCAGCTCACCGACAGGGAACTCCTACAATGAGCAGTTCTTC. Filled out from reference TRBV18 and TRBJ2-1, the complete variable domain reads NAGVMQNPRHLVRRRGQEARLRCSPMKGHSHVYWYRQLPEEGLKFMVYLQKENIIDESGMPKERFSAEFPKEGPSILRIQQVVRGDSAAYFCASSPTGNSYNEQFFGPGTRLTVL.

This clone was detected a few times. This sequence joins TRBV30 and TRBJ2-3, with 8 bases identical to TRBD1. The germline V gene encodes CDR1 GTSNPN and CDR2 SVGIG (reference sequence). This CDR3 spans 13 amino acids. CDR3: CVVQGEYTDTQYF. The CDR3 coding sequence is TGTGTCGTACAGGGGGAATACACAGATACGCAGTATTTT.

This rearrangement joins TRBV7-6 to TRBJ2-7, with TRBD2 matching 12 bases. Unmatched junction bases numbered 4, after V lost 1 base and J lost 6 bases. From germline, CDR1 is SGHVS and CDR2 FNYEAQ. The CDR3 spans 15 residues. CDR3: CASSLETSGGGEQYF. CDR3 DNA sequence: TGTGCCAGCAGCTTAGAGACTAGCGGGGGAGGCGAGCAGTACTTC. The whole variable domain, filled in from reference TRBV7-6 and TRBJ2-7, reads GAGVSQSPRYKVTKRGQDVALRCDPISGHVSLYWYRQALGQGPEFLTYFNYEAQQDKSGLPNDRFSAERPEGSISTLTIQRTEQRDSAMYRCASSLETSGGGEQYFGPGTRLTVT.

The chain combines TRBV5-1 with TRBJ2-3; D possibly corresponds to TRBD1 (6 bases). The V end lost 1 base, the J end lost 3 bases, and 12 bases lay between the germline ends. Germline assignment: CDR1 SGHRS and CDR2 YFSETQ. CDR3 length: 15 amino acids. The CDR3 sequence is CASSLFQGMTDTQYF. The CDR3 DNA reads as TGCGCCAGCAGCTTGTTTCAGGGGATGACAGATACGCAGTATTTT.

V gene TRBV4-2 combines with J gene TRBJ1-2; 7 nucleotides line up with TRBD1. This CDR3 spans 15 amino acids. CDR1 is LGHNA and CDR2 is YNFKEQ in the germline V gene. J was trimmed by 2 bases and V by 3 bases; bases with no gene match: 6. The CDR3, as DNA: TGTGCCAGCAGCCAGCCGGGACAGACCAACTATGGCTACACCTTC. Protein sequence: CASSQPGQTNYGYTF.

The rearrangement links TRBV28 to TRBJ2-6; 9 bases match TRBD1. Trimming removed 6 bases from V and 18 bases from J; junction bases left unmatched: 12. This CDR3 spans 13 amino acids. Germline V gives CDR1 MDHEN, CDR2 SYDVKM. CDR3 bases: TGTGCCAGCAGCTCGGACAGGGGTCCCCCCCCGACTTTC. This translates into CASSSDRGPPPTF.

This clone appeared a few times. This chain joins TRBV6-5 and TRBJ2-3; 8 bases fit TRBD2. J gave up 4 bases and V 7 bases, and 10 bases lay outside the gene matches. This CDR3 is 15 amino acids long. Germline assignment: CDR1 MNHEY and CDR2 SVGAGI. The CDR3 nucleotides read TGTGCCAGCAACAAAGCGGGGGCGGGCGCAGATACGCAGTATTTT. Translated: CASNKAGAGADTQYF.

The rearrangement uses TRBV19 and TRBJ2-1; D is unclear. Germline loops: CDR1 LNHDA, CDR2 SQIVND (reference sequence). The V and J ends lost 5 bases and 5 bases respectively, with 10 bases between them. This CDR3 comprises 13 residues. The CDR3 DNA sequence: TGTGCCAGTAGTTTAGGACGGGACAATGAGCAGTTCTTC. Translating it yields CASSLGRDNEQFF.

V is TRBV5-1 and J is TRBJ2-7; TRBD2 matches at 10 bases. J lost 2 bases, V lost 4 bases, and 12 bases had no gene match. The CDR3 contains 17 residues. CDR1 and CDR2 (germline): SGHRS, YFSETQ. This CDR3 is CASSPTPTSGLTYEQYF. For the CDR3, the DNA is TGCGCCAGCAGCCCAACTCCGACTAGCGGGCTGACCTACGAGCAGTACTTC.

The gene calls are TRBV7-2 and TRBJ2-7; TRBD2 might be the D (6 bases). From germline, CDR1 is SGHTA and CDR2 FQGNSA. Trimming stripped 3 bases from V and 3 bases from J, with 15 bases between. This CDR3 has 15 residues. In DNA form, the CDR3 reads TGTGCCAGCAGCTTCTCAGGAGCGGGCAGCTACGAGCAGTACTTC. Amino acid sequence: CASSFSGAGSYEQYF.

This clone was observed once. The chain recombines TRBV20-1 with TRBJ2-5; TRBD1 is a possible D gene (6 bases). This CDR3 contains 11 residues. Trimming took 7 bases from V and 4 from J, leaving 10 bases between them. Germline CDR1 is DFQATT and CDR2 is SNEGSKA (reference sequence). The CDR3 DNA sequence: TGCAGTGGGGGGCTTGGAGAGACCCAGTACTTC. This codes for CSGGLGETQYF.

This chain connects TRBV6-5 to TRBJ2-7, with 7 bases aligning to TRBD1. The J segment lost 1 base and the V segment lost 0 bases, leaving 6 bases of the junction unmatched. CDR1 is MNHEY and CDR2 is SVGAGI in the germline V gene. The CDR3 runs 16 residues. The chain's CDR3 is CASSYSLTGESYEQYF. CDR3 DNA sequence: TGTGCCAGCAGTTACTCGCTCACAGGGGAGTCCTACGAGCAGTACTTC.

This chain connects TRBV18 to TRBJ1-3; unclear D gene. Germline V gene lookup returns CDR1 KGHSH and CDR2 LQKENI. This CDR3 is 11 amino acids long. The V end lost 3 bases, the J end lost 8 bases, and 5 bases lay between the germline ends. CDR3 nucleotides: TGTGCCAGCTCACCCGAGGACACCATATATTTT. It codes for CASSPEDTIYF.

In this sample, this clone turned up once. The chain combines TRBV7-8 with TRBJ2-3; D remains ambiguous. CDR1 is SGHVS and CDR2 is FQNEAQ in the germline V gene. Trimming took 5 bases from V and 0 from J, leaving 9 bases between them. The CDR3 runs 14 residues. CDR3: CASSPPGSTDTQYF. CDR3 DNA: TGTGCCAGCAGCCCGCCCGGGAGCACAGATACGCAGTATTTT.

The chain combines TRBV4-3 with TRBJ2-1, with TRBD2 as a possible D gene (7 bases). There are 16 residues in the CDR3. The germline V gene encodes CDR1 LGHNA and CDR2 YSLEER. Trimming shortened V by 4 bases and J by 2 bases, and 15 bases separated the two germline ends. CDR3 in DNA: TGCGCCAGCAGCCTAGGGGGGGGGCTCCCCTACAATGAGCAGTTCTTC. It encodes CASSLGGGLPYNEQFF.

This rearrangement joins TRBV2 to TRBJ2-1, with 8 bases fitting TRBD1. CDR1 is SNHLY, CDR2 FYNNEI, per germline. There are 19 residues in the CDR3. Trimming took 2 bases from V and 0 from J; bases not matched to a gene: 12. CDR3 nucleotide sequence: TGTGCCAGCAGTGAACCCGACAGGGGTACGGGAAGCTCCTACAATGAGCAGTTCTTC. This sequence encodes CASSEPDRGTGSSYNEQFF. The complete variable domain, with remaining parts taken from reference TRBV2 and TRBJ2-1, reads EPEVTQTPSHQVTQMGQEVILRCVPISNHLYFYWYRQILGQKVEFLVSFYNNEISEKSEIFDDQFSVERPDGSNFTLKIRSTKLEDSAMYFCASSEPDRGTGSSYNEQFFGPGTRLTVL.

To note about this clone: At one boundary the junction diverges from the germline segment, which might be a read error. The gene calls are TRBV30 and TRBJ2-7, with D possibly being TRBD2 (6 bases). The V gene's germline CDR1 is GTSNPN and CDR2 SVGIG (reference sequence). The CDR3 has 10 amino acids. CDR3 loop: CAWNHGGTHF. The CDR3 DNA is TGTGCCTGGAACCACGGGGGAACGCACTTC. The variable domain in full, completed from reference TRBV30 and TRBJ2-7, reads SQTIHQWPATLVQPVGSPLSLECTVEGTSNPNLYWYRQAAGRGLQLLFYSVGIGQISSEVPQNLSASRPQDRQFILSSKKLLLSDSGFYLCAWNHGGTHFGPGTRLTVT.

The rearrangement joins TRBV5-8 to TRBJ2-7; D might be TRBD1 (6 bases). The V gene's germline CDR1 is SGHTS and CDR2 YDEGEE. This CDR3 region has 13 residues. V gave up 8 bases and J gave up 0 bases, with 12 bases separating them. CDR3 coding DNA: TGTGCCAGTAGGGCAGGGGCCTCCTACGAGCAGTACTTC. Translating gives CASRAGASYEQYF.

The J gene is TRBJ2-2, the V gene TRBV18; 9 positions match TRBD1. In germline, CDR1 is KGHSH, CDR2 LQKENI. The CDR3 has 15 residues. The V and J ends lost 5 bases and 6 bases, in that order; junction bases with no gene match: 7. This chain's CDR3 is CASSIRDREAGELFF. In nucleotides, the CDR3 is TGTGCCAGCTCAATCCGGGACAGGGAAGCCGGGGAGCTGTTTTTT.

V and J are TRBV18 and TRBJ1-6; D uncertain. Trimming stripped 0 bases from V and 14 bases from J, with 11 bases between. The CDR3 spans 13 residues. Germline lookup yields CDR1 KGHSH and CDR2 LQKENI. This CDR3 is CASSPPGQVTLHF. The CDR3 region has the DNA TGTGCCAGCTCACCACCGGGCCAAGTCACCCTCCACTTT.

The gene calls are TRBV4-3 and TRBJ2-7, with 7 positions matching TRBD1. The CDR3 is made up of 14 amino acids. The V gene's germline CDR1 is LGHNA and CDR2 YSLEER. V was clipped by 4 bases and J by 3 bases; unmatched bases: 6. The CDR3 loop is CASSPRTGDYEQYF. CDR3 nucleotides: TGCGCCAGCAGCCCCCGGACAGGAGACTACGAGCAGTACTTC.

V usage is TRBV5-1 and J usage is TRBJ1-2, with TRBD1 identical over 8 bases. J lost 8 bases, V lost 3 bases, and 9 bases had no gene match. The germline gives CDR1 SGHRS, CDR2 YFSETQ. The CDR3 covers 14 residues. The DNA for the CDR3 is TGCGCCAGCAGCTCGGCAAGGACAGGGCTAGGCTACACCTTC. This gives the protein CASSSARTGLGYTF. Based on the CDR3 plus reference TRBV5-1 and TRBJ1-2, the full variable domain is KAGVTQTPRYLIKTRGQQVTLSCSPISGHRSVSWYQQTPGQGLQFLFEYFSETQRNKGNFPGRFSGRQFSNSRSEMNVSTLELGDSALYLCASSSARTGLGYTFGSGTRLTVV.

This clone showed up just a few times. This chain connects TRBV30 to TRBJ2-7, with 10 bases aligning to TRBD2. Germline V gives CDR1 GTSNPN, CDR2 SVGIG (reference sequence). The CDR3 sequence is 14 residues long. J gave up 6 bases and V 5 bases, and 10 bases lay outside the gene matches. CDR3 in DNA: TGTGCCTGGGGGGGGACTAGCGAGGCGCGCGAGCAGTACTTC. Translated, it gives CAWGGTSEAREQYF.

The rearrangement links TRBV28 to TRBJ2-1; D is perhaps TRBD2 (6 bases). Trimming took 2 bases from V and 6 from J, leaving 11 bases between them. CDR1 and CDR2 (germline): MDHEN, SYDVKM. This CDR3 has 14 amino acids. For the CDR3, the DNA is TGTGCCAGCAGTTTAAAACTAGCATCCAATGAGCAGTTCTTC. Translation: CASSLKLASNEQFF.

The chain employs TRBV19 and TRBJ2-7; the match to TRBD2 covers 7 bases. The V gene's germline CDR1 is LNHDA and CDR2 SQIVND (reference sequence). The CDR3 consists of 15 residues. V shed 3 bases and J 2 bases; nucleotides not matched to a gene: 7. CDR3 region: CASSIAAGTTYEQYF. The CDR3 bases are TGTGCCAGTAGTATCGCAGCGGGGACTACCTACGAGCAGTACTTC.

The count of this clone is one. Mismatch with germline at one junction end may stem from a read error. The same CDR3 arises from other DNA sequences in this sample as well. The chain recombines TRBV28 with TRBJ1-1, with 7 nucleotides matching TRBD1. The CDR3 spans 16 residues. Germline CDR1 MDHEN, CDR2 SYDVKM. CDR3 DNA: TGTGCTAGCAGTTTAGGGTTGGGACAGAAGAACACTGAAGCTTTCTTT. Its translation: CASSLGLGQKNTEAFF.

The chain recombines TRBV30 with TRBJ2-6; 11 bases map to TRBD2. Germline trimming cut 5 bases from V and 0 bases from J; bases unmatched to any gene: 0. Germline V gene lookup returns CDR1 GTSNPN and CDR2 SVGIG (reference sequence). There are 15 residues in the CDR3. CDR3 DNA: TGTGCCTGGGGACTAGCGGGCTCTGGGGCCAACGTCCTGACTTTC. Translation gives CAWGLAGSGANVLTF.